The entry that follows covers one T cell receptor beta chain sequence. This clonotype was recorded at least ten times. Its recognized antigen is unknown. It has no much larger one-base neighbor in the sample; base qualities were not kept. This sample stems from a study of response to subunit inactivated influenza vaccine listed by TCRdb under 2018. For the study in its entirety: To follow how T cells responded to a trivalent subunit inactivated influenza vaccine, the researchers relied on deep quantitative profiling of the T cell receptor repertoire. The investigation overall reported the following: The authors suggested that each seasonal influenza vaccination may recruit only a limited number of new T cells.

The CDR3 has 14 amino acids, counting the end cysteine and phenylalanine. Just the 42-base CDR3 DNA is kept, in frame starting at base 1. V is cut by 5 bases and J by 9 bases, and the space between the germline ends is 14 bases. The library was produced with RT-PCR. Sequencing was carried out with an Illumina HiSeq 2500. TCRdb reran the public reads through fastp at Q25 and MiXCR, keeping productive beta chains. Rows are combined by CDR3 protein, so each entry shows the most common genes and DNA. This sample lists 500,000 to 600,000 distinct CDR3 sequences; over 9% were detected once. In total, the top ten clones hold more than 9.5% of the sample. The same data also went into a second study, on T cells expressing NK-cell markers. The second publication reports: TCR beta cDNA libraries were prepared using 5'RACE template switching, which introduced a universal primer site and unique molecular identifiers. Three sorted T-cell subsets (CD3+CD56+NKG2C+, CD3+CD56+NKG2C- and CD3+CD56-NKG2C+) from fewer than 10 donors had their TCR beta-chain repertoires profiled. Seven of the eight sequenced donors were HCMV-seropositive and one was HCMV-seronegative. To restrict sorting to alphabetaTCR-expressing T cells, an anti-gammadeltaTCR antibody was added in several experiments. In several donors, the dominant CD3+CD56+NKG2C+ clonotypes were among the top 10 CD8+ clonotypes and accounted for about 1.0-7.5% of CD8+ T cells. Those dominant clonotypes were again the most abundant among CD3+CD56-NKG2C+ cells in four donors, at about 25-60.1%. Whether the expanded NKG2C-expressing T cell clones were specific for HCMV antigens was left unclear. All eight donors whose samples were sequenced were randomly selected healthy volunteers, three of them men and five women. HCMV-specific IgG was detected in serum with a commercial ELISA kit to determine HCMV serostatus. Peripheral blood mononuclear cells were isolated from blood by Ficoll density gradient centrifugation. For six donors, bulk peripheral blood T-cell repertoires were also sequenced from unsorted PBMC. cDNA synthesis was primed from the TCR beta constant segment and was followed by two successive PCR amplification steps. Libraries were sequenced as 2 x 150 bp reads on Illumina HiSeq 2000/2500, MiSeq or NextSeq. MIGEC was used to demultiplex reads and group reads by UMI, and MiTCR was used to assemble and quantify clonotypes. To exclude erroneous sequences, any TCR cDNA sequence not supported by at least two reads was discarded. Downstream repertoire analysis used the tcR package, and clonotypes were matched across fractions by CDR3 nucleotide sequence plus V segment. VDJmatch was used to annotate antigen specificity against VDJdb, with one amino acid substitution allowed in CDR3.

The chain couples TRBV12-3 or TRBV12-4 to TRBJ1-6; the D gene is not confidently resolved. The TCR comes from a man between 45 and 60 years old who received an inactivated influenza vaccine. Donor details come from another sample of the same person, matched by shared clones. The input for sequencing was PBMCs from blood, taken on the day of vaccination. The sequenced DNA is TGTGCCAGCAGTCCCTACCTGGGCGGTTCACCCCTCCACTTT. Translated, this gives CASSPYLGGSPLHF.